Listed below are T cell receptor beta chains from one sample, sequenced in a study of shared clonotypes between healthy human individuals. Using immunoSEQ multiplex PCR, the repertoire was profiled, and TCRdb retains in-frame clones only, with some absent. The sample lists roughly 2.1 million clones, more than 85% occurring once. The sequenced sample was naive CD8+ T cells from PBMCs. These receptors all come from a man in his late teens or twenties in good health. Some clones in this sample may be carry-over from other donors' samples. The CDR3 runs from the conserved cysteine through the conserved F or W. A D gene is named only where the DNA matches it firmly. Only some rows state a clone size, as once, few, many or a class for expanded clones.

v_gene: TRBV14; abundance: NA; d_gene: NA; j_gene: TRBJ2-5; CDR3aa: CASSPRRQLKETQYF; CDR3nt: TGTGCCAGCAGCCCGCGAAGGCAATTGAAAGAGACCCAGTACTTC
v_gene: TRBV6-5; abundance: NA; d_gene: NA; j_gene: TRBJ1-5; CDR3aa: CASSALSSNQPQHF; CDR3nt: TGTGCCAGCAGTGCCCTGAGTAGCAATCAGCCCCAGCATTTT
v_gene: TRBV6-1; abundance: NA; d_gene: NA; j_gene: TRBJ2-7; CDR3aa: CASSSDSYEQYF; CDR3nt: TGTGCCAGTTCAAGCGACTCCTACGAGCAGTACTTC
v_gene: TRBV7-9; abundance: NA; d_gene: NA; j_gene: TRBJ2-5; CDR3aa: CASSPTGNQETQYF; CDR3nt: TGTGCCAGCAGCCCCACAGGGAACCAAGAGACCCAGTACTTC
v_gene: TRBV5-6; abundance: NA; d_gene: TRBD1; j_gene: TRBJ2-7; CDR3aa: CASSSGQTRYEQYF; CDR3nt: TGTGCCAGCAGCTCGGGACAGACAAGATACGAGCAGTACTTC
v_gene: TRBV7-9; abundance: NA; d_gene: NA; j_gene: TRBJ2-3; CDR3aa: CASSTPDRSTDTQYF; CDR3nt: TGTGCCAGCAGCACCCCAGACAGGAGCACAGATACGCAGTATTTT
v_gene: TRBV27; abundance: NA; d_gene: TRBD2; j_gene: TRBJ2-1; CDR3aa: CASSLLHRDTSGEQFF; CDR3nt: TGTGCCAGCAGTTTATTGCACAGGGACACTAGCGGTGAGCAGTTCTTC
v_gene: TRBV27; abundance: NA; d_gene: TRBD1; j_gene: TRBJ1-2; CDR3aa: CASSPDRGFYGYTF; CDR3nt: TGTGCCAGCAGTCCGGACAGGGGATTCTATGGCTACACCTTC
v_gene: TRBV27; abundance: NA; d_gene: TRBD2; j_gene: TRBJ2-3; CDR3aa: CASSLSPGAGGWADTQYF; CDR3nt: TGTGCCAGCAGTTTGTCCCCTGGAGCGGGAGGCTGGGCAGATACGCAGTATTTT
v_gene: TRBV7-9; abundance: NA; d_gene: TRBD1; j_gene: TRBJ2-6; CDR3aa: CASSLTHLTGISGANVLTF; CDR3nt: TGTGCCAGCAGCCTGACCCACTTGACAGGGATCTCTGGGGCCAACGTCCTGACTTTC
v_gene: TRBV5-1; abundance: NA; d_gene: NA; j_gene: TRBJ1-1; CDR3aa: CASSYVPGRAEAFF; CDR3nt: TGCGCCAGCAGCTACGTCCCGGGACGGGCTGAAGCTTTCTTT
v_gene: TRBV28; abundance: once; d_gene: NA; j_gene: TRBJ1-5; CDR3aa: CASSFPSRLKVLINQPQHF; CDR3nt: TGTGCCAGCAGTTTCCCGAGCAGGTTGAAGGTCCTTATTAACCAGCCCCAGCATTTT
v_gene: TRBV7-9; abundance: few; d_gene: NA; j_gene: TRBJ1-1; CDR3aa: CASSGSGREEAEAFF; CDR3nt: TGTGCCAGCAGCGGATCGGGCAGGGAAGAGGCTGAAGCTTTCTTT
v_gene: TRBV9; abundance: NA; d_gene: TRBD2; j_gene: TRBJ2-7; CDR3aa: CASSVGGRAPHGFF; CDR3nt: TGTGCCAGCAGCGTAGGCGGGAGGGCCCCTCACGGATTCTTC
v_gene: TRBV10-3; abundance: NA; d_gene: NA; j_gene: TRBJ2-1; CDR3aa: CAISDGRFLNEQFF; CDR3nt: TGTGCCATCAGTGATGGGAGGTTCCTCAATGAGCAGTTCTTC